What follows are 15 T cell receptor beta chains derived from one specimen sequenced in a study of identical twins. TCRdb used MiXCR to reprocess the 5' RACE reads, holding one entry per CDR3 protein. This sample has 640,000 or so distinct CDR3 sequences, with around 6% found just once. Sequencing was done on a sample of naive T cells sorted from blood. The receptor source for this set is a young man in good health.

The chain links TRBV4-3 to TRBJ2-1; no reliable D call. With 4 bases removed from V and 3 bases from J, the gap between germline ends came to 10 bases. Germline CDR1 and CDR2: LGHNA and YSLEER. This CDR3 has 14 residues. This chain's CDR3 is CASSLSLYYNEQFF. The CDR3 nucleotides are TGCGCCAGCAGCCTGAGCCTTTACTACAATGAGCAGTTCTTC.

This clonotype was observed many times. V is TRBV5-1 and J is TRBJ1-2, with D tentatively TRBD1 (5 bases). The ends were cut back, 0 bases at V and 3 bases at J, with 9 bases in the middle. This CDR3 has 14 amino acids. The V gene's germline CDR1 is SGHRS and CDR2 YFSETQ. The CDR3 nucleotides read TGCGCCAGCAGCTTGGTAGGGGACGACTATGGCTACACCTTC. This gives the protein CASSLVGDDYGYTF.

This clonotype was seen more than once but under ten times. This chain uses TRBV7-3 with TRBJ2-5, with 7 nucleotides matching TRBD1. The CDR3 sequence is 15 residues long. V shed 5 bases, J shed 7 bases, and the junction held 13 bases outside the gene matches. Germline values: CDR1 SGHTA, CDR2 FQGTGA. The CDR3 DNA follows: TGTGCCAGCAGCCTCGACAGGGCGGAGATATGGACCCAGTACTTC. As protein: CASSLDRAEIWTQYF.

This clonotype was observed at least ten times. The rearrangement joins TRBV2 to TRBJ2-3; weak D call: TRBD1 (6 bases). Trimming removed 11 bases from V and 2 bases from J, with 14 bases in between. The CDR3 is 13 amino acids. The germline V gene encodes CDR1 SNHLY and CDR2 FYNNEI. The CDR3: CAGTRQPTDTQYF. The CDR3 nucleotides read TGTGCCGGGACAAGACAGCCCACAGATACGCAGTATTTT.

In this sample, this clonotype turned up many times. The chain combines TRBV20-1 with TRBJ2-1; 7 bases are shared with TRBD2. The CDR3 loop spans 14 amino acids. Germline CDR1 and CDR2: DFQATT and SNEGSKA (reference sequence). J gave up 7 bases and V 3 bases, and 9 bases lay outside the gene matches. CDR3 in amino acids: CSASRWRERNEQFF. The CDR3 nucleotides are TGCAGTGCTAGTCGATGGCGGGAGAGAAATGAGCAGTTCTTC.

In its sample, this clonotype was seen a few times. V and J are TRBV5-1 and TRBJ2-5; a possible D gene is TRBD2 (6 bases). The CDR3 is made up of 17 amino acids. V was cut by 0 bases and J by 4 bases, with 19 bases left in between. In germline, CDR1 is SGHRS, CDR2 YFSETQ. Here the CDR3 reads CASSLVATGLEGETQYF. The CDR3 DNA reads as TGCGCCAGCAGCTTGGTAGCAACCGGCCTGGAGGGAGAGACCCAGTACTTC. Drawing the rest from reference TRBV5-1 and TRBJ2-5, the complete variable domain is KAGVTQTPRYLIKTRGQQVTLSCSPISGHRSVSWYQQTPGQGLQFLFEYFSETQRNKGNFPGRFSGRQFSNSRSEMNVSTLELGDSALYLCASSLVATGLEGETQYFGPGTRLLVL.

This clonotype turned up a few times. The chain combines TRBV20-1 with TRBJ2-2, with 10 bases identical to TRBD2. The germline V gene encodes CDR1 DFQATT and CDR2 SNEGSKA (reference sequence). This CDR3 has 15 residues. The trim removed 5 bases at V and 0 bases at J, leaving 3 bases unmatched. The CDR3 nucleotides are TGCAGTGCTGATACTAGCGGGACGAACACCGGGGAGCTGTTTTTT. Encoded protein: CSADTSGTNTGELFF.

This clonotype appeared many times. This CDR3 is CASSQDRASQETQYF. CDR3 nucleotide sequence: TGTGCCAGCAGTCAAGACAGGGCCTCTCAAGAGACCCAGTACTTC. The chain has TRBV6-1 and TRBJ2-5; 7 bases align to TRBD1. This CDR3 has 15 amino acids. The junction had 8 bases not matched to a gene; V was cut back by 5 bases and J by 2 bases. Germline V lookup: CDR1 MNHNS, CDR2 SASEGT.

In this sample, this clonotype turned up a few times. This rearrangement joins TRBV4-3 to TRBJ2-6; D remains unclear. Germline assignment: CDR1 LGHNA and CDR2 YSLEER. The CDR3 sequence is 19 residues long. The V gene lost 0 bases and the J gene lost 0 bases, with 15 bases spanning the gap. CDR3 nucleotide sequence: TGCGCCAGCAGCCAAGACTTTGGTCCTTCCCTCTCTGGGGCCAACGTCCTGACTTTC. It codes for CASSQDFGPSLSGANVLTF.

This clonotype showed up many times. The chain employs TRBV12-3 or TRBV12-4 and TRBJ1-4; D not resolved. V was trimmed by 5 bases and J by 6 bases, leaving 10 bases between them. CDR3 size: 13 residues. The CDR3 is CASSPPTHEKLFF. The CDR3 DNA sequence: TGTGCCAGCAGTCCCCCGACGCATGAAAAACTGTTTTTT.

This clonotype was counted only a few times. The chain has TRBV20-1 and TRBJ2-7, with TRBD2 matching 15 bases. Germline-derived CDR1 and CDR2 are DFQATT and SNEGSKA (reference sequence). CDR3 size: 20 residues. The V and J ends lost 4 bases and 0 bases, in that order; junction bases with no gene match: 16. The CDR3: CSAIIHVGTSGRPFSYEQYF. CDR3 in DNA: TGCAGTGCTATTATTCATGTAGGGACTAGCGGGAGGCCGTTCTCCTACGAGCAGTACTTC.

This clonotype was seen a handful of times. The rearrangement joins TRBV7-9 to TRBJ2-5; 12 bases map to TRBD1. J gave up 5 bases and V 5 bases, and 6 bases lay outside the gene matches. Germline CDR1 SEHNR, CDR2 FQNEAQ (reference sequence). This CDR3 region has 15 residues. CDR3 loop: CASSRGQGALETQYF. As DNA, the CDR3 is TGTGCCAGCAGCAGGGGACAGGGGGCTCTGGAGACCCAGTACTTC.

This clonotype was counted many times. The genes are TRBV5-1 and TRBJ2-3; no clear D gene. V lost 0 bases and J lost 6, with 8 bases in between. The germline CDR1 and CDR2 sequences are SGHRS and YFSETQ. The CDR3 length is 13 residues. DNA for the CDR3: TGCGCCAGCAGCTTGGGTATACGGGATACGCAGTATTTT. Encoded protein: CASSLGIRDTQYF.

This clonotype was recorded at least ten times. This CDR3 reads CASTGATKVETQYF. CDR3 coding DNA: TGTGCCAGCACTGGGGCTACAAAGGTCGAGACCCAGTACTTC. The chain carries TRBV7-9 and TRBJ2-5; tentative D call: TRBD1 (5 bases). V gave up 7 bases and J gave up 5 bases, with 17 bases separating them. There are 14 residues in the CDR3. CDR1 and CDR2 (germline): SEHNR, FQNEAQ (reference sequence).

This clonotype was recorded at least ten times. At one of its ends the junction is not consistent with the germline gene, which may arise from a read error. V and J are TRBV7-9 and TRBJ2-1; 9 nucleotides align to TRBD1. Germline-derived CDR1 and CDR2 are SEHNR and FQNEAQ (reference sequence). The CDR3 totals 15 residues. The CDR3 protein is CASGRDRVSSNEQFF. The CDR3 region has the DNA TGTGCCAGCGGACGGGACAGGGTGTCCTCCAATGAGCAGTTCTTC.